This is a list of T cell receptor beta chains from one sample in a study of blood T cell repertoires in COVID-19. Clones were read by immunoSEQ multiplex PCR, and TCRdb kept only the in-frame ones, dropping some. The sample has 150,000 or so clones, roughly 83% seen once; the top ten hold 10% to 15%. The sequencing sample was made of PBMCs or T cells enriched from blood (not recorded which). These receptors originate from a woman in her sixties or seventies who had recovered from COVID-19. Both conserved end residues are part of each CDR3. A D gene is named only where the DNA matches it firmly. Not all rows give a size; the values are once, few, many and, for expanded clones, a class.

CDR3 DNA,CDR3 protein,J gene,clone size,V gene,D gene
TGCGCCAGCAGTGCCACAACAACAGATACGCAGTATTTT,CASSATTTDTQYF,TRBJ2-3,.,TRBV5-1,.
TGTGCCAGCAGCTTAGGAGGGACTCCTAACTTC,CASSLGGTPNF,TRBJ2-5,.,TRBV13,.
TGCAGCGTTGTTCGTACAGGACAAGAGACCCAGTACTTC,CSVVRTGQETQYF,TRBJ2-5,once,TRBV29-1,.
TGTGCCATCAGTAGCGGGAGAAGCAACGAGCAGTACTTC,CAISSGRSNEQYF,TRBJ2-7,.,TRBV10-3,TRBD2
TGTGCCAGCACCCCGGACAGGTTGAACACTGAAGCTTTCTTT,CASTPDRLNTEAFF,TRBJ1-1,few,TRBV2,TRBD1
TGTGCCAGCAGCTTGCCCCGGACAGCTCAAGAGACCCAGTACTTC,CASSLPRTAQETQYF,TRBJ2-5,.,TRBV5-5,.
TGCGCCAGCAGCACAACGGGACAGGGCATTCAGTACTTC,CASSTTGQGIQYF,TRBJ2-4,.,TRBV5-1,TRBD1
TGCGCCAGCAGCTTGGCCTTAGGGGCCGGGGAGCTGTTTTTT,CASSLALGAGELFF,TRBJ2-2,.,TRBV5-1,.
TGTGCCAGCTCACCGTCGGGATTTGAAGCTTTCTTT,CASSPSGFEAFF,TRBJ1-1,.,TRBV18,.
TGTGCCAGCAGTTTGACAGGGGGCATCGCTAATGAAAAACTGTTTTTT,CASSLTGGIANEKLFF,TRBJ1-4,.,TRBV28,TRBD1
TGTGCCAGCAGCGTAAATAGCGGGAGCCAAGAGACCCAGTACTTC,CASSVNSGSQETQYF,TRBJ2-5,.,TRBV9,TRBD2
TGTGCCAGCTCACCACCCGACAGGGCCAATCAGCCCCAGCATTTT,CASSPPDRANQPQHF,TRBJ1-5,.,TRBV18,TRBD1
TGTGCCAGCAGTTTAGCGGGGATGAGCAATCAGCCCCAGCATTTT,CASSLAGMSNQPQHF,TRBJ1-5,.,TRBV27,.
TGTGCCAGCAGCCAGGCCAGTAGGGGGTCGGAGACCCAGTACTTC,CASSQASRGSETQYF,TRBJ2-5,.,TRBV3-1/TRBV3-2,.
TGTGCCAGCAGCCGCTACAGGGTCGGGAGCACAGATACGCAGTATTTT,CASSRYRVGSTDTQYF,TRBJ2-3,.,TRBV14,.
TGTGCCAGTAGTCCCTTCCTAGGGGCCTACGAGCAGTACTTC,CASSPFLGAYEQYF,TRBJ2-7,.,TRBV19,.
TGTGCCAGCAGCGTAGGTGACAGGAGCTCCTACAATGAGCAGTTCTTC,CASSVGDRSSYNEQFF,TRBJ2-1,.,TRBV9,.
TGCGCCAGCAGCGCACGACTCGGCGGAACCGGGGAGCTGTTTTTT,CASSARLGGTGELFF,TRBJ2-2,few,TRBV5-1,.
TGTGCCACCTCCGGGACAGCCCAAGAGACCCAGTACTTC,CATSGTAQETQYF,TRBJ2-5,few,TRBV28,TRBD1
TGTGCCAGCTCTAATACCGGGGATGGCTACACCTTC,CASSNTGDGYTF,TRBJ1-2,.,TRBV18,.
TGTGCCAGCAGAACCGGGGCGGGAGTATCCTTCTTC,CASRTGAGVSFF,TRBJ2-1,.,TRBV27,TRBD2
TGTGCCAGCAGCTTGCCGGGACAGGGGGCGGGCGGCGGGGAGCTGTTTTTT,CASSLPGQGAGGGELFF,TRBJ2-2,.,TRBV5-4,TRBD1
TGTGCCATCAGTGACCAGGCCAATTCACCCCTCCACTTT,CAISDQANSPLHF,TRBJ1-6,.,TRBV10-3,.
TGTGCCAGTAGTCATGGAAACGGGGATACGCAGTATTTT,CASSHGNGDTQYF,TRBJ2-3,.,TRBV19,.
TGTGCCAGCAGCGGGGGACAGGGGCCCTACGAGCAGTACTTC,CASSGGQGPYEQYF,TRBJ2-7,.,TRBV5-5,TRBD1
TGTGCCAGTAGTTCGTACTCCTACGAGCAGTACTTC,CASSSYSYEQYF,TRBJ2-7,.,TRBV19,.
TGTGCCAGCAGTTTTCCGGGAGCTGAAGCTTTCTTT,CASSFPGAEAFF,TRBJ1-1,.,TRBV12-3/TRBV12-4,.
TGCAGCGTTGAAGGGACTAGCGGCACAGATACGCAGTATTTT,CSVEGTSGTDTQYF,TRBJ2-3,.,TRBV29-1,TRBD2
TGTGCCAGCAGCCAAGGGGCAGGACAACTTAACTATGGCTACACCTTC,CASSQGAGQLNYGYTF,TRBJ1-2,.,TRBV4-2,.
TGCAGCGTTGTTAGGGGCCTCCAAGAGACCCAGTACTTC,CSVVRGLQETQYF,TRBJ2-5,once,TRBV29-1,.
TGTGCCAGCAGTTTATCAGGGAACTATGGCTACACCTTC,CASSLSGNYGYTF,TRBJ1-2,few,TRBV28,.
TGCGCCAGCAGCCTGACAGGGAAGGAAATGAACACTGAAGCTTTCTTT,CASSLTGKEMNTEAFF,TRBJ1-1,.,TRBV5-1,TRBD1
TGTGCCACCAGCAGAGAGGGAGGCGGTTACGAGCAGTACTTC,CATSREGGGYEQYF,TRBJ2-7,.,TRBV15,.